The rows below give T cell receptor beta chains drawn from one sample of a study of CD8+CD57+ T cells in acquired aplastic anemia. TCRdb re-analysed the reads in MiXCR, keeping a single row per CDR3 protein. The sample consists of 150,000 to 200,000 distinct CDR3 sequences, approximately 44% of them appearing once. The sequencing input was sorted CD4+, CD8+, or CD8+CD57+ T cells (not recorded which) from PBMCs. Every receptor here comes from a human donor in good health. The CDR3 runs from the conserved cysteine through the conserved F or W. A D gene is named only where the DNA matches it firmly. Clone size is stated in some rows and not others, as once, few, many or a class when expanded.

v_gene: TRBV15
abundance: NA
d_gene: NA
j_gene: TRBJ2-3
CDR3aa: CATSREVGTQYF
CDR3nt: TGTGCCACCAGCAGAGAAGTAGGTACGCAGTATTTT

v_gene: TRBV7-3
abundance: medium-sized
d_gene: NA
j_gene: TRBJ2-3
CDR3aa: CASSSQGTDTQYF
CDR3nt: TGTGCCAGCAGCTCCCAGGGAACAGATACGCAGTATTTT

v_gene: TRBV20-1
abundance: NA
d_gene: NA
j_gene: TRBJ1-5
CDR3aa: CSALIPAGINQPQHF
CDR3nt: TGCAGTGCTCTTATCCCAGCAGGGATCAATCAGCCCCAGCATTTT

v_gene: TRBV20-1
abundance: NA
d_gene: TRBD1
j_gene: TRBJ1-6
CDR3aa: CSARTGNSPLHF
CDR3nt: TGCAGTGCTAGGACAGGGAATTCACCCCTCCACTTT

v_gene: TRBV18
abundance: few
d_gene: NA
j_gene: TRBJ2-3
CDR3aa: CASSLSPGGTDTQYF
CDR3nt: TGTGCCAGCTCACTGTCTCCGGGAGGCACAGATACGCAGTATTTT

v_gene: TRBV7-2
abundance: many
d_gene: TRBD1
j_gene: TRBJ1-2
CDR3aa: CASSLTYNQGGGYTF
CDR3nt: TGTGCCAGCAGCTTAACTTATAATCAGGGGGGCGGCTACACCTTC

v_gene: TRBV25-1
abundance: NA
d_gene: NA
j_gene: TRBJ2-7
CDR3aa: CASSEGIDYEQYF
CDR3nt: TGCGCCAGCAGTGAAGGAATAGACTACGAGCAGTACTTC

v_gene: TRBV15
abundance: NA
d_gene: NA
j_gene: TRBJ1-1
CDR3aa: CAAQTPEGNTEAFF
CDR3nt: TGTGCCGCCCAAACCCCGGAGGGAAACACTGAGGCTTTCTTT

v_gene: TRBV25-1
abundance: NA
d_gene: NA
j_gene: TRBJ1-6
CDR3aa: CASTEGPNSPLHF
CDR3nt: TGTGCCAGCACCGAGGGGCCAAATTCACCCCTCCACTTT

v_gene: TRBV19
abundance: NA
d_gene: TRBD2
j_gene: TRBJ2-3
CDR3aa: CATLAGGTDTQYF
CDR3nt: TGTGCCACCTTAGCGGGAGGCACAGATACGCAGTATTTT

v_gene: TRBV14
abundance: NA
d_gene: TRBD2
j_gene: TRBJ2-1
CDR3aa: CASSLNFLSPTSGRAGEQFF
CDR3nt: TGTGCCAGCAGCCTCAACTTCCTTTCCCCGACTAGCGGGAGGGCGGGTGAGCAGTTCTTC

v_gene: TRBV24-1
abundance: NA
d_gene: NA
j_gene: TRBJ2-7
CDR3aa: CATSGDVRRRYEQYF
CDR3nt: TGTGCCACCAGTGGCGATGTCAGGCGACGATACGAGCAGTACTTC

v_gene: TRBV9
abundance: many
d_gene: NA
j_gene: TRBJ2-3
CDR3aa: CASSVEAGSTTDTQYF
CDR3nt: TGTGCCAGCAGCGTAGAGGCCGGGAGCACCACAGATACGCAGTATTTT

v_gene: TRBV2
abundance: few
d_gene: NA
j_gene: TRBJ2-7
CDR3aa: CASSEGRHYEQYF
CDR3nt: TGTGCCAGCAGTGAGGGAAGGCACTACGAGCAGTACTTC

v_gene: TRBV24-1
abundance: NA
d_gene: NA
j_gene: TRBJ2-7
CDR3aa: CATQAAGVSYEQYF
CDR3nt: TGTGCCACCCAAGCGGCTGGGGTCTCCTACGAGCAGTACTTC

v_gene: TRBV7-8
abundance: many
d_gene: NA
j_gene: TRBJ2-5
CDR3aa: CASSRGGTQETQYF
CDR3nt: TGTGCCAGCAGTCGGGGAGGCACCCAAGAGACCCAGTACTTC

v_gene: TRBV12-3/TRBV12-4
abundance: NA
d_gene: TRBD1
j_gene: TRBJ2-4
CDR3aa: CASFLIGTGPTLAKNIQYF
CDR3nt: TGTGCCAGCTTTCTCATCGGGACAGGGCCCACCCTAGCCAAAAACATTCAGTACTTC

v_gene: TRBV7-3
abundance: NA
d_gene: NA
j_gene: TRBJ2-2
CDR3aa: CASSPGGQRGPPGELFF
CDR3nt: TGTGCCAGCAGCCCGGGGGGACAGCGGGGACCTCCCGGGGAGCTGTTTTTT